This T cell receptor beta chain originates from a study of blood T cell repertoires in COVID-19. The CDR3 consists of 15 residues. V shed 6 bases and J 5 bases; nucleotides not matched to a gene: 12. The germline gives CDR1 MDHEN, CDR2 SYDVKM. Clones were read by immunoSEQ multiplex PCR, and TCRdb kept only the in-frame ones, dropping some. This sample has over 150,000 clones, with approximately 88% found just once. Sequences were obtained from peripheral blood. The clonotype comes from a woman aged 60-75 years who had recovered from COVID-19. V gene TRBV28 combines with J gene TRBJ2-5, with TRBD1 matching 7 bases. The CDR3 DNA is TGTGCCAGCAGACCAAACAGGGGTAGGCTGGAGACCCAGTACTTC. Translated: CASRPNRGRLETQYF.